The clone carrying this T cell receptor (beta chain) turned up a few times. This sample is part of a study of blood T cell repertoires in COVID-19. Study context: Samples came from the United States, Italy and Spain, spanning acute and convalescent COVID-19. Sample material is recorded as cDNA or gDNA derived from T cells, B-cell-depleted T cells, or PBMCs.

In the authors' methods: Estimation of nucleated cell counts was performed using reference gene primer amplification. Clones were sequenced by immunoSEQ multiplex PCR, and TCRdb holds only the in-frame ones, with some missing. V, J and clone size were drawn from that table, and D and trimming were deduced from the DNA. The sample includes hundreds of thousands of clones, approximately 83% of them seen just once. Germline V gene lookup returns CDR1 SGHAT and CDR2 FQDESV (reference sequence). The V end was cut by 3 bases, the J end by 4 bases, with 9 bases between. This CDR3 comprises 13 residues. Sequenced sample: peripheral blood. This TCR came from a woman younger than 45 who had recovered from COVID-19. The chain couples TRBV11-1 to TRBJ1-1; weak D call: TRBD1 (6 bases). Here the CDR3 reads CASSFSGVTEAFF. The CDR3 region has the DNA TGTGCCAGCAGCTTTTCAGGGGTCACTGAAGCTTTCTTT.